This T cell receptor (beta chain) is from a study of T cell responses to AZD1222 COVID-19 vaccine. Study results and caveats: Clonal diversity may have been underestimated, and the donors were mostly white British, with more females than males. Baseline seropositivity occurred in only six AZD1222 recipients.

The repertoire was sequenced with immunoSEQ multiplex PCR; TCRdb's copy has only in-frame clones and lacks some. Among approximately 110,000 clones listed, 88% were seen once. This clone was counted only a few times. What it binds is unknown. The CDR3 has 15 amino acids. Trimming cost V 2 bases and J 6 bases; bases outside gene matches: 5. Germline lookup yields CDR1 SEHNR and CDR2 FQNEAQ (reference sequence). This TCR was recovered from an adult who received the AZD1222 COVID-19 vaccine. The gene calls are TRBV7-9 and TRBJ2-7; 12 positions match TRBD1. The input for sequencing was peripheral blood, taken 28 days after the second AZD1222 dose. DNA of the CDR3: TGTGCCAGCAGCTTAACGGGACAGGGGGCGCCCGAGCAGTACTTC. Protein: CASSLTGQGAPEQYF.